This passage covers 29 T cell receptor beta chains from one sample sequenced in a study of blood T cell repertoires in COVID-19. Measured with immunoSEQ multiplex PCR; TCRdb has only the in-frame clones, and not every one. This sample yields hundreds of thousands of clones, of which around 92% are seen a single time; less than 2% belongs to the top ten. The material sequenced was peripheral blood. The receptors were gathered from a woman under 40 with COVID-19, enrolled during active disease.

This chain links TRBV7-6 with TRBJ2-7; 7 bases match TRBD1. The CDR3 has 12 amino acids. V shed 3 bases, J shed 5 bases, and the junction held 1 base outside the gene matches. Germline CDR1 reads SGHVS; CDR2 reads FNYEAQ. The CDR3 DNA sequence: TGTGCCAGCAGCTTTACAGGGGACGAGCAGTACTTC. Translated, it gives CASSFTGDEQYF.

The chain employs TRBV4-1 and TRBJ2-2; 14 nucleotides line up with TRBD2. Germline trimming cut 4 bases from V and 5 bases from J; bases unmatched to any gene: 3. The CDR3 has 16 residues. Germline CDR1 is MGHRA and CDR2 is YSYEKL. The CDR3: CASSLGTSGGTGELFF. The CDR3 coding sequence is TGCGCCAGCAGCCTCGGGACTAGCGGGGGTACCGGGGAGCTGTTTTTT.

The chain employs TRBV28 and TRBJ2-1, with 7 bases lining up with TRBD2. The CDR3 totals 13 residues. From germline, CDR1 is MDHEN and CDR2 SYDVKM. Trimming took 10 bases from V and 6 from J; bases not matched to a gene: 9. The CDR3 region is CAISPGGGNEQFF. Here the CDR3 DNA reads TGTGCCATCTCCCCCGGCGGGGGCAATGAGCAGTTCTTC.

V usage is TRBV2 and J usage is TRBJ2-7; 7 bases are shared with TRBD1. The V segment lost 6 bases and the J segment 0 bases; nucleotides outside the gene matches: 8. The length of the CDR3 is 15 residues. Germline V lookup: CDR1 SNHLY, CDR2 FYNNEI. The DNA for the CDR3 is TGTGCCAGCAGCGTAGACAGGGCCACCTCCTACGAGCAGTACTTC. Translation: CASSVDRATSYEQYF.

The chain has TRBV11-2 and TRBJ2-7, with D possibly being TRBD1 (6 bases). Germline lookup yields CDR1 SGHAT and CDR2 FQNNGV. The CDR3 sequence is 14 residues long. V was trimmed by 4 bases and J by 7 bases, leaving 17 bases between them. CDR3 coding DNA: TGTGCCAGCAGCTCTTGGGGACAAACTTGGGAGCAGTACTTC. Translated: CASSSWGQTWEQYF.

The sample holds a few counts of this clone. The CDR3 reads CASSSTGYNEAFF. CDR3 sequence (DNA): TGTGCCAGCAGTTCGACAGGGTATAATGAAGCTTTCTTT. The chain combines TRBV12-3 or TRBV12-4 with TRBJ1-1; the match to TRBD1 covers 7 bases. This CDR3 is built from 13 residues. V shed 4 bases, J shed 7 bases, and the junction held 6 bases outside the gene matches.

V usage is TRBV6-5 and J usage is TRBJ2-5, with 15 nucleotides matching TRBD2. Germline V gene data show CDR1 as MNHEY and CDR2 as SVGAGI. This CDR3 contains 15 residues. V shed 6 bases, J shed 5 bases, and the junction held 4 bases outside the gene matches. The DNA for the CDR3 is TGTGCCAGCAGAGGGACTAGCGGGGGGTGGGAGACCCAGTACTTC. The encoded protein is CASRGTSGGWETQYF.

The sample holds one count of this clone. The gene calls are TRBV15 and TRBJ2-7; possible D gene TRBD1, 5 bases. With 5 bases removed from V and 0 bases from J, the gap between germline ends came to 14 bases. The CDR3 length is 15 residues. The germline V gene encodes CDR1 LNHNV and CDR2 YYDKDF (reference sequence). CDR3 nucleotide sequence: TGTGCCACCAGCGATAAGACAGCAAGCTCCTACGAGCAGTACTTC. Its translation: CATSDKTASSYEQYF. Full variable domain (missing parts from reference TRBV15 and TRBJ2-7): DAMVIQNPRYQVTQFGKPVTLSCSQTLNHNVMYWYQQKSSQAPKLLFHYYDKDFNNEADTPDNFQSRRPNTSFCFLDIRSPGLGDTAMYLCATSDKTASSYEQYFGPGTRLTVT.

V and J are TRBV11-3 and TRBJ1-2; 9 nucleotides match TRBD1. The trim removed 3 bases at V and 1 base at J, leaving 6 bases unmatched. Germline CDR1 SGHNT, CDR2 YENEEA. The CDR3 length is 16 residues. The CDR3, as DNA: TGTGCCAGCAGCTTCTCTGGGACAGGGAGTAACTATGGCTACACCTTC. Protein: CASSFSGTGSNYGYTF. The whole variable domain, remainder taken from reference TRBV11-3 and TRBJ1-2, is EAGVVQSPRYKIIEKKQPVAFWCNPISGHNTLYWYLQNLGQGPELLIRYENEEAVDDSQLPKDRFSAERLKGVDSTLKIQPAELGDSAVYLCASSFSGTGSNYGYTFGSGTRLTVV.

This clone occurred a few times. The CDR3 DNA reads TGTGCCAGCAGCAACCCAGGGGATCGCACTGAAGCTTTCTTT. This translates into CASSNPGDRTEAFF. The gene calls are TRBV6-5 and TRBJ1-1; the D gene is possibly TRBD1 (6 bases). The CDR3 has 14 residues. Germline V lookup: CDR1 MNHEY, CDR2 SVGAGI. The V gene lost 6 bases and the J gene lost 4 bases, with 15 bases spanning the gap.

Concerning this clone: The same CDR3 arises from other DNA sequences in this sample as well. This chain uses TRBV5-1 with TRBJ1-2; D not resolved. V gave up 1 base and J gave up 2 bases, with 6 bases separating them. The CDR3 runs 13 residues. The V gene's germline CDR1 is SGHRS and CDR2 YFSETQ. CDR3 nucleotides: TGCGCCAGCAGCTTGTCCGGGAACTATGGCTACACCTTC. Protein: CASSLSGNYGYTF.

J is TRBJ1-6 and V is TRBV9; D not resolved. The germline gives CDR1 SGDLS, CDR2 YYNGEE. The V end was cut by 4 bases, the J end by 7 bases, with 12 bases between. The CDR3 has 14 amino acids. The CDR3 DNA reads TGTGCCAGCAGCCAAACCCGGGGAAATTCACCCCTCCACTTT. It is translated as CASSQTRGNSPLHF.

This clone occurred once. The genes are TRBV28 and TRBJ2-1, with TRBD2 matching over 9 bases. The trim removed 3 bases at V and 3 bases at J, leaving 6 bases unmatched. The germline V gene has CDR1 MDHEN and CDR2 SYDVKM. The CDR3 sequence is 16 residues long. The CDR3 sequence: CASSFFAGGDYNEQFF. As DNA, the CDR3 is TGTGCCAGCAGTTTCTTCGCGGGGGGGGACTACAATGAGCAGTTCTTC. Full variable domain (remainder filled in from reference TRBV28 and TRBJ2-1): DVKVTQSSRYLVKRTGEKVFLECVQDMDHENMFWYRQDPGLGLRLIYFSYDVKMKEKGDIPEGYSVSREKKERFSLILESASTNQTSMYLCASSFFAGGDYNEQFFGPGTRLTVL.

The gene calls are TRBV30 and TRBJ1-2; the match to TRBD1 covers 8 bases. The V segment lost 2 bases and the J segment 6 bases; nucleotides outside the gene matches: 8. This CDR3 spans 14 amino acids. Germline V lookup: CDR1 GTSNPN, CDR2 SVGIG (reference sequence). The chain's CDR3 is CAWSRTGTGDGYTF. The CDR3 DNA reads TGTGCCTGGAGTAGAACCGGGACAGGAGATGGCTACACCTTC. The complete variable domain, with remaining parts taken from reference TRBV30 and TRBJ1-2, reads SQTIHQWPATLVQPVGSPLSLECTVEGTSNPNLYWYRQAAGRGLQLLFYSVGIGQISSEVPQNLSASRPQDRQFILSSKKLLLSDSGFYLCAWSRTGTGDGYTFGSGTRLTVV.

With regard to this clone: The sample has other DNA sequences that encode this CDR3 too. The chain carries TRBV5-1 and TRBJ2-2; the D is unclear. CDR1 and CDR2 (germline): SGHRS, YFSETQ. The CDR3 is made up of 11 amino acids. With 4 bases removed from V and 6 bases from J, the gap between germline ends came to 4 bases. The DNA of the CDR3 is TGCGCCAGCAGCCTCGCCGGGGAGCTGTTTTTT. Amino acid sequence: CASSLAGELFF.

The rearrangement joins TRBV27 to TRBJ2-1; 9 positions agree with TRBD2. The CDR3 has 13 residues. CDR1 and CDR2 (germline): MNHEY, SMNVEV (reference sequence). V lost 2 bases and J lost 10; bases outside the gene matches: 3. This chain's CDR3 is CASSLTAGGEQFF. The DNA for the CDR3 is TGTGCCAGCAGTTTAACAGCGGGGGGCGAGCAGTTCTTC.

The genes are TRBV6-1 and TRBJ2-5; no definite D call. Trimming cost V 8 bases and J 3 bases, with 7 bases left between them. The CDR3 spans 11 residues. Germline V gene lookup returns CDR1 MNHNS and CDR2 SASEGT. The CDR3 here is CASPGEETQYF. As DNA, the CDR3 is TGTGCCAGCCCTGGAGAAGAGACCCAGTACTTC.

The gene calls are TRBV5-4 and TRBJ2-7; TRBD2 might be the D (6 bases). Germline assignment: CDR1 SGHNT and CDR2 YYREEE (reference sequence). The CDR3 contains 13 residues. V shed 1 base and J shed 3 bases, with 8 bases lying between them. CDR3 DNA: TGTGCCAGCAGCTTGAAGGGAGGCTACGAGCAGTACTTC. This codes for CASSLKGGYEQYF.

This clone was counted once. This chain uses TRBV27 with TRBJ1-1; D might be TRBD1 (6 bases). The V end lost 5 bases, the J end lost 4 bases, and 20 bases lay between the germline ends. The CDR3 runs to 16 residues. Germline CDR1 is MNHEY and CDR2 is SMNVEV (reference sequence). The CDR3 protein is CASSPLQGILSTEAFF. The CDR3 coding sequence is TGTGCCAGCAGTCCCTTACAGGGAATACTGAGCACTGAAGCTTTCTTT.

The chain joins TRBV9 to TRBJ2-6, with D uncertain. Per the germline V gene, CDR1 is SGDLS and CDR2 is YYNGEE. CDR3 length: 18 amino acids. Trimming removed 0 bases from V and 0 bases from J, with 13 bases in between. The CDR3 protein is CASSVATVMSSGANVLTF. The CDR3 nucleotides are TGTGCCAGCAGCGTAGCTACGGTTATGAGCTCTGGGGCCAACGTCCTGACTTTC.

Only one count was recorded for this clone. V and J are TRBV6-1 and TRBJ1-1, with a weak D call TRBD1 (6 bases). The CDR3 sequence is 15 residues long. V was cut by 5 bases and J by 3 bases, with 16 bases left in between. Germline values: CDR1 MNHNS, CDR2 SASEGT. The CDR3: CASSLDRFKDTEAFF. The CDR3, as DNA: TGTGCCAGCAGTTTAGACAGGTTTAAGGACACTGAAGCTTTCTTT.

The V gene is TRBV20-1, the J gene TRBJ2-5; D remains ambiguous. CDR1 is DFQATT and CDR2 is SNEGSKA in the germline V gene (reference sequence). V gave up 7 bases and J gave up 0 bases, with 6 bases separating them. CDR3 size: 11 residues. CDR3 coding DNA: TGCAGTGGACAACACCAAGAGACCCAGTACTTC. Its protein product is CSGQHQETQYF.

The chain joins TRBV5-4 to TRBJ2-3; 8 nucleotides agree with TRBD2. V gave up 4 bases and J gave up 0 bases; unmatched junction bases: 13. The CDR3 extends over 18 amino acids. Germline-derived CDR1 and CDR2 are SGHNT and YYREEE (reference sequence). The chain's CDR3 is CASSLNPWAGGSTDTQYF. The CDR3 DNA sequence: TGTGCCAGCAGCCTCAACCCATGGGCGGGGGGCAGCACAGATACGCAGTATTTT.

This chain uses TRBV4-1 with TRBJ2-3, with 13 bases fitting TRBD2. V shed 1 base, J shed 1 base, and the junction held 2 bases outside the gene matches. The CDR3 spans 17 residues. CDR1 is MGHRA, CDR2 YSYEKL, per germline. The CDR3 loop is CASSQGGLAGGTDTQYF. The CDR3 DNA reads as TGCGCCAGCAGCCAAGGCGGACTAGCGGGAGGCACAGATACGCAGTATTTT.

The chain couples TRBV19 to TRBJ1-5, with unresolved D. Per the germline V gene, CDR1 is LNHDA and CDR2 is SQIVND (reference sequence). This CDR3 comprises 15 residues. Trimming cost V 5 bases and J 1 base, with 12 bases left between them. The CDR3 region is CASSPAGASNQPQHF. Written as DNA, the CDR3 is TGTGCCAGTAGTCCGGCGGGAGCCAGCAATCAGCCCCAGCATTTT.

The V call is TRBV7-2, the J call TRBJ2-5; TRBD2 aligns across 10 bases. From germline, CDR1 is SGHTA and CDR2 FQGNSA. This CDR3 region has 15 residues. The V segment lost 5 bases and the J segment 3 bases; nucleotides outside the gene matches: 6. In DNA form, the CDR3 reads TGTGCCAGCAGCAACCAGCGGGGGGGCAAAGAGACCCAGTACTTC. This sequence encodes CASSNQRGGKETQYF.

The V and J genes are TRBV29-1 and TRBJ2-1, with TRBD2 identical over 8 bases. V lost 6 bases, J lost 4 bases, and 5 bases stayed unmatched. This CDR3 is built from 13 residues. CDR1 SQVTM and CDR2 ANQGSEA come from the germline V gene. The CDR3 nucleotides are TGCAGCGTGGCTAGCGGGTCGTACAATGAGCAGTTCTTC. This gives the protein CSVASGSYNEQFF.

The V call is TRBV4-3, the J call TRBJ2-5; the match to TRBD1 covers 8 bases. V lost 0 bases to trimming and J lost 2 bases; unmatched junction nucleotides: 2. The CDR3 loop spans 15 amino acids. CDR1 is LGHNA, CDR2 YSLEER, per germline. The CDR3 protein is CASSQDHRGQETQYF. In DNA, the CDR3 is TGCGCCAGCAGCCAAGACCACAGGGGGCAAGAGACCCAGTACTTC.

The rearrangement links TRBV6-5 to TRBJ1-4, with D maybe TRBD1 (5 bases). In germline, CDR1 is MNHEY, CDR2 SVGAGI. Trimming pared 6 bases from V and 5 bases from J, leaving 10 bases between. The CDR3 is 13 amino acids. The CDR3 loop is CASSRQKNEKLFF. The DNA of the CDR3 is TGTGCCAGCAGCAGACAGAAAAATGAAAAACTGTTTTTT.